This record concerns one TCR beta chain sequence. This clonotype came up many times. Its antigen remains undetermined. Base quality data are lacking; no much larger clone is found one base away. The sample comes from a study of human T cells and chemical hapten exposure (dated by TCRdb to the early 2020s). The study in broad terms: For sensitization, 2% DPC in acetone was applied to a 2 cm by 2 cm area of upper inner arm skin. Weekly therapeutic DPC doses were additionally applied to the scalp of patients throughout the roughly 23-week study period. Patch testing was performed on the upper back with Finn chambers containing 0.01% DPC, and the patch tests were scored after 6 days according to International Contact Dermatitis Research Group standards. Alopecia areata with under or over 50% scalp involvement, alopecia totalis and alopecia universalis were represented in the patient cohort, which was mostly female. Libraries were pooled for sequencing, and variation in per-sample TCR yields was attributed mainly to small differences in library volumes within the pool. Peripheral blood TCR repertoire changes were tracked in vivo in alopecia patients during primary and secondary sensitization to the hapten diphenylcyclopropenone (DPC). Blood samples were taken from patients before sensitization (week 0) and then at 2, 6 and about 24 weeks after DPC sensitization. Around 30 alopecia patients provided blood for TCR sequencing at one to four time points (pre-sensitization, 2, 6 and 24 weeks). On the study overall, not on this receptor specifically: DPC sensitization did not change how many TCRs were above 1 in 1000 frequency, and no evidence was found of alterations in global repertoire structure. After repeated subsampling, changes were observed in the strength of the expansion versus patch-test correlation and in the threshold at which the correlation became significant. All patients had alopecia, a presumed autoimmune disease, so their immune response might differ from that of healthy individuals. Patch test score correlated positively with the number of PT1 expanded TCRs, reaching significance at thresholds 8, 16 and 32 but not at 4. Compared with pre-sensitization or healthy control sets, expanded TCRs formed significantly more large CDR3 similarity clusters, which is consistent with antigen-driven responses.

This specimen's time point label, interpreted: patch test 1, 2 weeks after DPC sensitization. The treatment or condition label of this sample denotes: therapeutic diphenylcyclopropenone sensitization with weekly scalp DPC. At each patch-test visit, blood was drawn before the patch test was applied. Patients were eligible if aged 18 to 70, diagnosed with alopecia and judged suitable for DPC therapy, and pregnant patients were excluded. Total RNA was extracted from unfractionated whole blood that had been collected in Tempus Blood RNA tubes. The library was made by RACE. The listed sequencing device is NextSeq 500. Library preparation attached unique molecular identifiers to individual cDNA molecules for quantitative, reproducible TCR counting. For every blood RNA sample, sequencing covered both the TCR alpha and TCR beta chains. The source study handled its data this way. A median of roughly 100,000 TCRs per sample was observed, with a range of about 23,224 to 690,600. V, J and CDR3 annotation of the TCR reads was carried out using the Decombinator software suite. For the PS versus PT1 abundance plots, all samples were subsampled to the same number of TCRs (28,000). Expanded TCRs were defined as absent before sensitization and observed at least eight times at the 2-week time point. Using fastp trimming at Q25 and MiXCR clonotype assembly, TCRdb reanalyzed the public sequencing data and kept in-frame beta chains. Each entry merges the rows of one CDR3 protein and shows their most common DNA and genes. TCRdb's processing, not the authors', yielded these V and J calls. This sample comprises approximately 110,000 distinct CDR3 sequences, approximately 10% of them detected only once. The top ten clones comprise approximately 4% of the sample.

From a lookup of the germline V gene, CDR1 and CDR2 are SGHDT and YYEEEE. Reading from cysteine to phenylalanine, the CDR3 counts 14 amino acids. Only the CDR3 DNA is retained, 42 bases long and in frame from the first base. Trimming removed 4 bases from V and 0 bases from J, leaving 8 bases between the germline ends. The receptor's source is a woman aged 40 to 55 with alopecia areata. Some clones in this sample may be carry-over from other donors' samples. Sample: whole blood, taken in connection with sensitization to the hapten diphenylcyclopropenone (DPC). The sequence is built from TRBV5-6 and TRBJ1-5, with no reliable assignment of the D segment. Here is the DNA: TGTGCCAGCAGCCGCAGGCTTAGCAATCAGCCCCAGCATTTT. This codes for CASSRRLSNQPQHF. This CDR3, with the reference TRBV5-6 and TRBJ1-5 proteins standing in past its ends, gives the full variable domain DAGVTQSPTHLIKTRGQQVTLRCSPKSGHDTVSWYQQALGQGPQFIFQYYEEEERQRGNFPDRFSGHQFPNYSSELNVNALLLGDSALYLCASSRRLSNQPQHFGDGTRLSIL.